The TCR beta chain described here comes from a study of T cell responses to AZD1222 COVID-19 vaccine. The overall study: Second doses that came at about 4 or about 12 weeks were put together. Whole-study findings and limits: Repertoire collection took place solely once the T cell response had peaked.

TCRdb's copy holds only in-frame clones and misses some; the assay was immunoSEQ multiplex PCR. The sample holds around 100,000 clones; about 93% are singletons and the top ten take under 2%. The CDR3 length is 13 residues. V was cut by 7 bases and J by 1 base, with 11 bases left in between. Germline-derived CDR1 and CDR2 are SGDLS and YYNGEE. Regarding this clone: Its antigen is as yet unknown.

This TCR was sampled from an adult in good health. The chain links TRBV9 to TRBJ1-1; possibly TRBD1 for D (5 bases). Sequenced material: peripheral blood, taken on day 0 of AZD1222 vaccination. The CDR3 spells CASRGGGNTEAFF. CDR3 DNA sequence: TGTGCCAGCCGGGGCGGGGGGAACACTGAAGCTTTCTTT.